What follows is one TCR beta chain and its context. The CDR3 consists of 13 residues. V trimming: 2 bases; J trimming: 2 bases; junction bases outside the gene matches: 2. The germline gives CDR1 SQVTM, CDR2 ANQGSEA. This entry belongs to a study of shared clonotypes between healthy human individuals. About the study: For every donor, three CD4 naive, three CD4 memory, two CD8 naive and one CD8 memory plates were used.

The material for each subset, its genomic DNA, was split evenly across several immunoSEQ plates. Generated by immunoSEQ multiplex PCR, the TCRdb table keeps only in-frame clones and is missing some. The data contain about 1.1 million clones, 77% of them singletons. Sequencing was done on a sample of memory CD4+ T cells from PBMCs. Subset meaning: CD45RA-negative fraction. This TCR derives from a young man in good health. Some clones in this sample may be carry-over from other donors' samples. The rearrangement links TRBV29-1 to TRBJ2-7; 8 nucleotides line up with TRBD1. CDR3 sequence (DNA): TGCAGCGTTGAACGACAGGGGACCTACGAGCAGTACTTC. Protein product: CSVERQGTYEQYF.